This T cell receptor beta chain was found in a study of cytomegalovirus exposure and HLA in healthy donors. Vbeta (60) and Jbeta (13) primers were used in the PCR. The data were produced by immunoSEQ multiplex PCR, yet TCRdb's version contains in-frame clones alone and is incomplete. Of about 140,000 clones listed, 70% to 80% are singletons. The CDR3 is made up of 16 amino acids. Germline CDR1 reads GTSNPN; CDR2 reads SVGIG (reference sequence). Losses at the gene ends were 5 bases for V and 2 bases for J; bases not matched to a gene: 11. Sequenced input: PBMCs. This TCR was sampled from a man aged 18 to 30 in good health and CMV-seronegative. V gene TRBV30 combines with J gene TRBJ2-3; 9 bases align to TRBD2. The CDR3 region is CAWGGKVAGDTDTQYF. DNA of the CDR3: TGTGCCTGGGGCGGGAAGGTAGCGGGGGACACAGATACGCAGTATTTT.